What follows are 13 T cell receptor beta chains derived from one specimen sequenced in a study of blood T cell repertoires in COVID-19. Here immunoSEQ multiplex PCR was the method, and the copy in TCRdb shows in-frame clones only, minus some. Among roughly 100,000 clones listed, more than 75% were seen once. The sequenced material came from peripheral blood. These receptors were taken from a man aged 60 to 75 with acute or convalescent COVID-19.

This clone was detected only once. The CDR3 bases are TGTGCCAGCAGCTTATATGGTTCTAGGGGTGAAAAACTGTTTTTT. It specifies CASSLYGSRGEKLFF. V and J are TRBV7-2 and TRBJ1-4; D is possibly TRBD1 (5 bases). The CDR3 spans 15 residues. Trimming took 2 bases from V and 7 from J, leaving 14 bases between them. Germline CDR1 SGHTA, CDR2 FQGNSA.

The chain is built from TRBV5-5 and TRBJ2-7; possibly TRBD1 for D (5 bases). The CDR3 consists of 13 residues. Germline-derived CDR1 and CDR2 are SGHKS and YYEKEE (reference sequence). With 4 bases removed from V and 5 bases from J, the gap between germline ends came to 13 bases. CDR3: CASSLGHQNEQYV. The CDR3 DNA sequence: TGTGCCAGCAGCCTCGGACACCAAAACGAGCAGTACGTC.

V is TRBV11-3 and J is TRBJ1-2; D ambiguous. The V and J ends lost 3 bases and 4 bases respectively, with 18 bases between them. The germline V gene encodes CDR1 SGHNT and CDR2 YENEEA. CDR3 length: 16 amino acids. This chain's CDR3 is CASSFRYIGRSYGYTF. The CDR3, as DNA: TGTGCCAGCAGCTTTCGGTATATAGGCAGGTCCTATGGCTACACCTTC. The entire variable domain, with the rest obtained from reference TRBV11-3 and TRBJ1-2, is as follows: EAGVVQSPRYKIIEKKQPVAFWCNPISGHNTLYWYLQNLGQGPELLIRYENEEAVDDSQLPKDRFSAERLKGVDSTLKIQPAELGDSAVYLCASSFRYIGRSYGYTFGSGTRLTVV.

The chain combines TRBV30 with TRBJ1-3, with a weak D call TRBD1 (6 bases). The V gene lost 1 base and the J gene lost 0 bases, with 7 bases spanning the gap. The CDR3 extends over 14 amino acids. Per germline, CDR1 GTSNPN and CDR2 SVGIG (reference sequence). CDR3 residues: CAWSEGHSGNTIYF. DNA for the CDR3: TGTGCCTGGAGTGAGGGACACTCTGGAAACACCATATATTTT.

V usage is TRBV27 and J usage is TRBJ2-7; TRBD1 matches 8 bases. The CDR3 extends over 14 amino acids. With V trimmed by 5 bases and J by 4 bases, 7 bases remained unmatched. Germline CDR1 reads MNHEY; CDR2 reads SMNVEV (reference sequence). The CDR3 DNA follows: TGTGCCAGCAGTCGACGGACAGGGCTATACGAGCAGTACGTC. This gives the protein CASSRRTGLYEQYV.

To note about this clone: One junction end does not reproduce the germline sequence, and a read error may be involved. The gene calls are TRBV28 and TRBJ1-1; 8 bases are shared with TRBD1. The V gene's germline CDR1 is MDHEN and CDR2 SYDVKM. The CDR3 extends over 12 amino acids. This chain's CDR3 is CASSSYKPTGVF. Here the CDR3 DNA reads TGTGCCAGCAGTTCCTACAAACCGACAGGGGTCTTT.

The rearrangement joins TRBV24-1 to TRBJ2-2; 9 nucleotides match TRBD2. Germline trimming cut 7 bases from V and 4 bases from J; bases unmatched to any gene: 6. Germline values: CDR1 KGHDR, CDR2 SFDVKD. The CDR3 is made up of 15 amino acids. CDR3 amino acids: CATSRQAGGTGELFF. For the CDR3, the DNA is TGTGCCACCAGCAGGCAAGCGGGAGGCACCGGGGAGCTGTTTTTT.

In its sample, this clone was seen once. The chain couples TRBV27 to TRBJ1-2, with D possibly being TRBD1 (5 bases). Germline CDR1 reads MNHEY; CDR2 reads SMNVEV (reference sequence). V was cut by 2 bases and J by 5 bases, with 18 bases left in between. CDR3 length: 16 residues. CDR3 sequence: CASSLGGTGGRYGYTF. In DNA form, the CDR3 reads TGTGCCAGCAGTTTAGGCGGGACCGGGGGTCGTTATGGCTACACCTTC.

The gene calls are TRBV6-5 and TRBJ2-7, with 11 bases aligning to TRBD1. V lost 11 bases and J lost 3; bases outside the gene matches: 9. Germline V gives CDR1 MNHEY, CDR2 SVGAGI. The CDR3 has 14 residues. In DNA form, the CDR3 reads TGTGCCCTCGAGTGGACAGGGGGCGTCTACGAGCAGTACTTC. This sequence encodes CALEWTGGVYEQYF.

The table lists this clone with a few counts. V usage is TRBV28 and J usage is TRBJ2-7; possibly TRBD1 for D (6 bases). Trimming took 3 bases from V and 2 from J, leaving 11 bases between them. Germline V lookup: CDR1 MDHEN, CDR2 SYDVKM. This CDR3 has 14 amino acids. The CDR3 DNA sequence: TGTGCCAGCAGTTTTCCCGGACAGCCCTACGAGCAGTACTTC. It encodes CASSFPGQPYEQYF.

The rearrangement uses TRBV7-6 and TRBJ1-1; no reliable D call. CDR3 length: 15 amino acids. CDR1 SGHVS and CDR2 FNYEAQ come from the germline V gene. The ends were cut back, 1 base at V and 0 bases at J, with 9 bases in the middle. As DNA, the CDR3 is TGTGCCAGCAGCTTAGAGGCAGGCTTGAACACTGAAGCTTTCTTT. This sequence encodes CASSLEAGLNTEAFF.

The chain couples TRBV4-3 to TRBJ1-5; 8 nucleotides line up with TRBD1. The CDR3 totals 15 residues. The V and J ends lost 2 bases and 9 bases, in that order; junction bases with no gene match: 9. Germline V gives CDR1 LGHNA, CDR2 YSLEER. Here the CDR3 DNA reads TGCGCCAGCAGCCAATCTAGGACAGGGTATGGGCCCCAGCATTTT. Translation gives CASSQSRTGYGPQHF.

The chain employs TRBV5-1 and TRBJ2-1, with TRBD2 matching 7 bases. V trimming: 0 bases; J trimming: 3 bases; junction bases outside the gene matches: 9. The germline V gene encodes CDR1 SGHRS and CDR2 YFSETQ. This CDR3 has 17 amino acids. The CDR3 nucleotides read TGCGCCAGCAGCTTGGTAGTAGGGGAGGGCAACTACAATGAGCAGTTCTTC. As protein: CASSLVVGEGNYNEQFF.